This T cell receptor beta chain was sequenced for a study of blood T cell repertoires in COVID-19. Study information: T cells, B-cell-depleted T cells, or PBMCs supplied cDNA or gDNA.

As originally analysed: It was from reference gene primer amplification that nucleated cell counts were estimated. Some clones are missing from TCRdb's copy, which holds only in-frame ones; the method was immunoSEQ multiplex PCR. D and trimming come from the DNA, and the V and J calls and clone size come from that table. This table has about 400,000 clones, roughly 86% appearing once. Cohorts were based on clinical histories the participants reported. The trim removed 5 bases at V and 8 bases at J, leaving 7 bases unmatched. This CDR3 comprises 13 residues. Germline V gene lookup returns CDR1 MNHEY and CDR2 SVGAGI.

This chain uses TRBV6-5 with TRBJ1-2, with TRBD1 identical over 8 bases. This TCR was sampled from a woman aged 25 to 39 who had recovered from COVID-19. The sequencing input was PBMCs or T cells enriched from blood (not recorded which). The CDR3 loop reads CASSPDRGRGYTF. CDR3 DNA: TGTGCCAGCAGTCCCGACAGGGGAAGGGGCTACACCTTC.